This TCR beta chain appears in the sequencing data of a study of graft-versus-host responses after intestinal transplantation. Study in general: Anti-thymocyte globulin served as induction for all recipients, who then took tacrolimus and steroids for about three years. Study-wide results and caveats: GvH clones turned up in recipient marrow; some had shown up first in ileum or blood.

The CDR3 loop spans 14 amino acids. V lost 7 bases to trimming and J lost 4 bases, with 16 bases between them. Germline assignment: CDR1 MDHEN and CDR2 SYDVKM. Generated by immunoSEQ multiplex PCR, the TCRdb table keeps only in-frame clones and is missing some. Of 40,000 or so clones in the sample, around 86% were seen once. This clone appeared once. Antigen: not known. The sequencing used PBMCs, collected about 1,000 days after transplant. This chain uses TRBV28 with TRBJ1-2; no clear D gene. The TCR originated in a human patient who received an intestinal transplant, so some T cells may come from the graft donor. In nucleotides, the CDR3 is TGTGCCAGCACCCAAGAGGGCAGACCCTATGGCTACACCTTC. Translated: CASTQEGRPYGYTF.